These 17 T cell receptor beta chains share one sample of origin, sequenced in a study of T cell changes during pregnancy in multiple sclerosis. TCRdb's copy holds only in-frame clones and misses some; the assay was immunoSEQ multiplex PCR. The sample records roughly 100,000 clones, 85% to 95% being singletons. This material consisted of peripheral blood, taken after pregnancy. The receptors derive from a female donor with multiple sclerosis, enrolled in a pregnancy study.

The gene calls are TRBV4-2 and TRBJ1-5; 8 nucleotides line up with TRBD1. Germline V gives CDR1 LGHNA, CDR2 YNFKEQ. The V gene end was trimmed by 1 base and the J gene end by 6 bases; junction bases not matched to a gene: 8. This CDR3 comprises 16 residues. The CDR3 nucleotides are TGTGCCAGCAGCCAAGTCGAGACAGGGGTTGGTCAGCCCCAGCATTTT. Residues: CASSQVETGVGQPQHF.

This clone occurred a few times. The chain carries TRBV28 and TRBJ1-5; D unclear. The CDR3 has 11 amino acids. Germline V gene lookup returns CDR1 MDHEN and CDR2 SYDVKM. Trimming took 3 bases from V and 8 from J, leaving 5 bases between them. This CDR3 is CASSLREPQHF. The CDR3 DNA is TGTGCCAGCAGTTTGCGGGAGCCCCAGCATTTT.

The rearrangement uses TRBV18 and TRBJ2-7; D not resolved. The germline V and J ends were trimmed by 1 base and 9 bases, with 10 bases remaining between them. Germline V gene data show CDR1 as KGHSH and CDR2 as LQKENI. The CDR3 is made up of 12 amino acids. The CDR3 DNA is TGTGCCAGCTCACCACGAGGCGATGGGCAGTACTTC. The encoded protein is CASSPRGDGQYF.

This sequence joins TRBV28 and TRBJ1-4, with D perhaps matching TRBD1 (5 bases). Trimming pared 4 bases from V and 3 bases from J, leaving 15 bases between. The CDR3 contains 16 residues. CDR1 is MDHEN, CDR2 SYDVKM, per germline. CDR3 region: CASSSALGLPNEKLFF. The CDR3 coding sequence is TGTGCCAGCAGTTCAGCCTTGGGGCTCCCTAATGAAAAACTGTTTTTT. Based on the CDR3 plus reference TRBV28 and TRBJ1-4, the full variable domain is DVKVTQSSRYLVKRTGEKVFLECVQDMDHENMFWYRQDPGLGLRLIYFSYDVKMKEKGDIPEGYSVSREKKERFSLILESASTNQTSMYLCASSSALGLPNEKLFFGSGTQLSVL.

V and J are TRBV19 and TRBJ1-2, with TRBD1 matching 8 bases. This CDR3 contains 17 residues. The V gene end was trimmed by 10 bases and the J gene end by 2 bases; junction bases not matched to a gene: 18. Germline V gene data show CDR1 as LNHDA and CDR2 as SQIVND (reference sequence). The CDR3 DNA reads TGTGCCACCTCGGGCTCCGGGACAGGATATCGGAACTATGGCTACACCTTC. Its protein product is CATSGSGTGYRNYGYTF.

This chain uses TRBV28 with TRBJ1-6; 7 bases agree with TRBD1. This CDR3 has 14 amino acids. Trimming removed 6 bases from V and 5 bases from J; junction bases left unmatched: 4. The V gene's germline CDR1 is MDHEN and CDR2 SYDVKM. The CDR3 coding sequence is TGTGCCAGCAGCATGGGACAGAATAATTCACCCCTCCACTTT. Residues: CASSMGQNNSPLHF.

The J gene is TRBJ2-7, the V gene TRBV5-1; tentative D call: TRBD1 (5 bases). Germline V gene lookup returns CDR1 SGHRS and CDR2 YFSETQ. The CDR3 has 14 residues. V was trimmed by 4 bases and J by 2 bases, leaving 13 bases between them. The DNA for the CDR3 is TGCGCCAGCAGCCTTTACAGGAGCGCCTACGAGCAGTACTTC. Translation: CASSLYRSAYEQYF. Full variable domain (remainder filled in from reference TRBV5-1 and TRBJ2-7): KAGVTQTPRYLIKTRGQQVTLSCSPISGHRSVSWYQQTPGQGLQFLFEYFSETQRNKGNFPGRFSGRQFSNSRSEMNVSTLELGDSALYLCASSLYRSAYEQYFGPGTRLTVT.

The DNA for the CDR3 is TGTGCCAGCAGCAAAATGAGGGGGGGGGTAGGGAGCAATCAGCCCCAGCATTTT. Translation gives CASSKMRGGVGSNQPQHF. The chain couples TRBV21-1 to TRBJ1-5. TRBV21-1 is termed a pseudogene. The CDR3 loop spans 18 amino acids.

The CDR3 nucleotides are TGTGCCAGTAGTAGGACAGATAATTCACCCCTCCACTTT. Protein: CASSRTDNSPLHF. The chain employs TRBV19 and TRBJ1-6; maybe TRBD1 (6 bases). This CDR3 is built from 13 residues. Germline values: CDR1 LNHDA, CDR2 SQIVND (reference sequence). V shed 4 bases and J shed 5 bases, with 6 bases lying between them.

The CDR3 region is CASSIDHGGETQYF. Written as DNA, the CDR3 is TGTGCCAGTAGTATCGACCACGGGGGAGAGACCCAGTACTTC. The chain joins TRBV19 to TRBJ2-5, with D maybe TRBD2 (6 bases). Germline values: CDR1 LNHDA, CDR2 SQIVND (reference sequence). CDR3 length equals 14 residues. V shed 3 bases and J shed 4 bases, with 12 bases lying between them.

This sequence joins TRBV9 and TRBJ1-3, with D possibly TRBD1 on 5 matching bases. The ends were cut back, 6 bases at V and 1 base at J, with 11 bases in the middle. This CDR3 is 14 amino acids long. Germline CDR1 SGDLS, CDR2 YYNGEE. CDR3 sequence: CASNAGNSGNTIYF. CDR3 bases: TGTGCCAGCAACGCAGGGAATTCTGGAAACACCATATATTTT.

This chain uses TRBV5-1 with TRBJ2-4; 7 bases match TRBD1. Per germline, CDR1 SGHRS and CDR2 YFSETQ. The V gene end was trimmed by 2 bases and the J gene end by 1 base; junction bases not matched to a gene: 12. The CDR3 runs 18 residues. The CDR3 DNA follows: TGCGCCAGCAGCTTACGGGACAGCAAAACTAGGGCCAAAAACATTCAGTACTTC. This translates into CASSLRDSKTRAKNIQYF.

The count of this clone is one. The rearrangement joins TRBV7-2 to TRBJ1-4; weak D call: TRBD1 (6 bases). The CDR3 loop spans 13 amino acids. V lost 4 bases and J lost 10, with 13 bases in between. Germline CDR1 is SGHTA and CDR2 is FQGNSA. The CDR3 loop reads CASSSGVGRKLFF. CDR3 bases: TGTGCCAGCAGCTCAGGGGTCGGCCGAAAACTGTTTTTT.

The CDR3 nucleotides are TGCAGCGCCTCACCAGGGGCCAGGAACACTGAAGCTTTCTTT. Translating gives CSASPGARNTEAFF. This chain links TRBV29-1 with TRBJ1-1, with D perhaps matching TRBD1 (6 bases). Per the germline V gene, CDR1 is SQVTM and CDR2 is ANQGSEA. Deletions cut 7 bases from V and 1 base from J, with 16 bases between. The CDR3 is made up of 14 amino acids.

The CDR3 protein is CASNAGGQGAREQYF. DNA for the CDR3: TGTGCCAGCAACGCGGGGGGACAGGGGGCCCGCGAGCAGTACTTC. The gene calls are TRBV5-4 and TRBJ2-7, with TRBD1 matching over 12 bases. The CDR3 has 15 residues. Germline-derived CDR1 and CDR2 are SGHNT and YYREEE (reference sequence). Unmatched junction bases numbered 10, after V lost 6 bases and J lost 6 bases.

The chain carries TRBV5-1 and TRBJ2-3; TRBD1 is a possible D gene (5 bases). Per germline, CDR1 SGHRS and CDR2 YFSETQ. The CDR3 is 15 amino acids. Trimming removed 0 bases at V and 5 bases at J, with 13 bases between. The chain's CDR3 is CASSLEGQVGDTQYF. CDR3 coding DNA: TGCGCCAGCAGCTTGGAGGGGCAAGTTGGAGATACGCAGTATTTT.

The V gene is TRBV11-1, the J gene TRBJ2-7; possible D gene TRBD2, 6 bases. V shed 2 bases and J shed 2 bases, with 13 bases lying between them. This CDR3 is 15 amino acids long. Germline V gene data show CDR1 as SGHAT and CDR2 as FQDESV (reference sequence). CDR3 sequence reads: CASSLLGLQPYEQYF. CDR3 DNA: TGTGCCAGCAGCTTACTGGGACTTCAACCCTACGAGCAGTACTTC.